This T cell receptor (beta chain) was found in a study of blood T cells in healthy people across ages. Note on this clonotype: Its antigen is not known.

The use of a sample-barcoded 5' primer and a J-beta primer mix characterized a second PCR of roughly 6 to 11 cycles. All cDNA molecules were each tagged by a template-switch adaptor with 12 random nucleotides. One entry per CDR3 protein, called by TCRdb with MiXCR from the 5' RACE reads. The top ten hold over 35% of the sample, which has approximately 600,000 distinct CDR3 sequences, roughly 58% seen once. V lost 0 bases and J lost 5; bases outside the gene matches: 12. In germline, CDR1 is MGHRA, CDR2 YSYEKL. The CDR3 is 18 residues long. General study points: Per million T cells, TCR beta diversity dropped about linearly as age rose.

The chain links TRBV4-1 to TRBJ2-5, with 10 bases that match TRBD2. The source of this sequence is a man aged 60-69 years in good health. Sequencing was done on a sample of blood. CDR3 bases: TGCGCCAGCAGCCAAGATTGGGCTAGCGGGGGCCGGCGGGAGACCCAGTACTTC. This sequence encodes CASSQDWASGGRRETQYF.